The entry below gives a single T cell receptor beta chain sequence along with its context. Antigen specificity is unknown. Generated by immunoSEQ multiplex PCR, the TCRdb table keeps only in-frame clones and is missing some. The sample shows roughly 110,000 clones, about 85% of them seen only once. The data are from a study of T cell responses to AZD1222 COVID-19 vaccine. Study results and caveats: Dominant CD4 TCR responses targeted spike regions 160-218 and 743-854. Just a handful of people given AZD1222 tested seropositive at baseline. There were mostly white British donors and more females than males, and clonal diversity was possibly underestimated. No day 14 peak samples; only post-peak repertoires were characterized.

Germline CDR1 and CDR2: SGHTA and FQGNSA. The CDR3 consists of 16 residues. V was clipped by 1 base and J by 1 base; unmatched bases: 7. This chain connects TRBV7-2 to TRBJ2-7, with 7 bases identical to TRBD2. This material consisted of peripheral blood, taken on day 0 of AZD1222 vaccination. The receptor was derived from an adult in good health. The CDR3 nucleotides are TGTGCCAGCAGCTTAGTGGGGGGAGGGGTTTCCTACGAGCAGTACTTC. Translating it yields CASSLVGGGVSYEQYF. The full variable domain, with the rest looked up from reference TRBV7-2 and TRBJ2-7, is GAGVSQSPSNKVTEKGKDVELRCDPISGHTALYWYRQSLGQGLEFLIYFQGNSAPDKSGLPSDRFSAERTGGSVSTLTIQRTQQEDSAVYLCASSLVGGGVSYEQYFGPGTRLTVT.